This T cell receptor beta chain was identified during a study of cytomegalovirus exposure and HLA in healthy donors. Study-level findings and limits: The authors confirmed in vitro that three CMV-associated chains were specific for CMV antigens. Rarity held for most TCR sequences, but there were some public TCRs that occurred in many donors. The study flagged roughly 160 TCR beta chains as cytomegalovirus-associated. Reports showed the classifier diagnosing cytomegalovirus status with high specificity and sensitivity.

This table comes from immunoSEQ multiplex PCR, and its TCRdb copy is limited to in-frame clones, with some not included. This sample has roughly 200,000 clones; 80% to 85% occur once, and the top ten carry 2.5% to 3.5%. Regarding this clone: Antigen: not known.

This TCR was recovered from a woman between 18 and 29 years old in good health and CMV-seropositive. Sequenced: PBMCs.

The CDR3 DNA follows: TGTGCCAGTAGTAATCGCCAGGGCTACGAGCAGTACTTC. This translates into CASSNRQGYEQYF. This sequence joins TRBV19 and TRBJ2-7, with D possibly TRBD1 on 5 matching bases. Germline-derived CDR1 and CDR2 are LNHDA and SQIVND (reference sequence). The CDR3 consists of 13 residues. V gave up 4 bases and J gave up 3 bases, with 10 bases separating them.